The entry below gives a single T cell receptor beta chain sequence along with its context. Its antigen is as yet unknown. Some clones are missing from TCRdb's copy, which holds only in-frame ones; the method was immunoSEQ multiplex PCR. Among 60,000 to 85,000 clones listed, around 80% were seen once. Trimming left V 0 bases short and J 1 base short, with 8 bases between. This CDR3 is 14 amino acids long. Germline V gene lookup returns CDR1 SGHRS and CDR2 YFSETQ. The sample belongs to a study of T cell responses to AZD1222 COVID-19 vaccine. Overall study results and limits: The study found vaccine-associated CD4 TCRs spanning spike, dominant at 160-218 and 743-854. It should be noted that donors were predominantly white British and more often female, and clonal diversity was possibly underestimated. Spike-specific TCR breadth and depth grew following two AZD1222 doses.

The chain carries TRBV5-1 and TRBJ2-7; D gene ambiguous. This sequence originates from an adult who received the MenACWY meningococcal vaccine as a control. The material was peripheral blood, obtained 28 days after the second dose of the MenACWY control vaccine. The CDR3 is CASSLGAKSYEQYF. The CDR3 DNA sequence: TGCGCCAGCAGCTTGGGTGCTAAATCCTACGAGCAGTACTTC.